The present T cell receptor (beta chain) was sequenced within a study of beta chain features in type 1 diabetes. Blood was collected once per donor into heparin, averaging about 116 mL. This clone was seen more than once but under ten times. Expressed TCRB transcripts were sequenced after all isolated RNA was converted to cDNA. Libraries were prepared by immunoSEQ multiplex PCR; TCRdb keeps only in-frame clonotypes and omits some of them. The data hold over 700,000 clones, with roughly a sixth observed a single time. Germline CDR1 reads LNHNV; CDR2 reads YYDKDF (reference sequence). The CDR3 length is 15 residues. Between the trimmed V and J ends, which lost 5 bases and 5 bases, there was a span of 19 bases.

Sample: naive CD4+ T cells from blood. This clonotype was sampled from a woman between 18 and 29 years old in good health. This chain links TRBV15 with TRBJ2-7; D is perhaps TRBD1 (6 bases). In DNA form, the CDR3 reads TGTGCCACCAGCGAGGGCACCAGGGGTCTTAACGAGCAGTACTTC. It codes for CATSEGTRGLNEQYF.